Sequencing of this T cell receptor beta chain was carried out in a study of blood T cell repertoires in COVID-19. In the original workflow: From reference gene primer amplification, estimates of nucleated cell counts were derived. Profiling relied on immunoSEQ multiplex PCR, and the TCRdb table lists in-frame clones only, not all of them. V and J calls and clone size are as listed in that table; D and trimming were resolved from the DNA. The sample lists 300,000 or so clones, 86% seen once, with 4% to 5% in the top ten. The CDR3 totals 13 residues. J lost 5 bases, V lost 5 bases, and 4 bases had no gene match. The age range of participants was about 18 to 100 years, with residence in about two dozen US areas.

V is TRBV12-3 or TRBV12-4 and J is TRBJ2-7, with 9 bases aligning to TRBD1. The receptor comes from a woman aged 40 to 49 with acute COVID-19. Sequenced input: PBMCs or T cells enriched from blood (not recorded which). Here the CDR3 reads CASSRTGDDEQYF. CDR3 coding DNA: TGTGCCAGCAGTCGGACAGGGGATGACGAGCAGTACTTC.